The 4 T cell receptor beta chains in this list originate from one sample, sequenced in a study of graft-versus-host responses after intestinal transplantation. Assay: immunoSEQ multiplex PCR; the TCRdb copy retains only in-frame clones and omits some. The sample records about 92,000 clones, about 93% being singletons. No antigen is known for these receptors. Sequencing was performed on unstimulated CD8+ T cells sorted from spleen or lymph node cells, taken before intestinal transplant. The origin of the receptors is a human donor who received an intestinal transplant.

The V and J genes are TRBV19 and TRBJ2-5; D tentatively fits TRBD1 or TRBD2 (6 bases each). Germline V CDR1 and CDR2: LNHDA, SQIVND (reference sequence). The CDR3 spans 14 residues. V gave up 3 bases and J gave up 3 bases, with 11 bases separating them. The CDR3 protein is CASSMGGGEETQYF. The CDR3 nucleotides read TGTGCCAGTAGTATGGGGGGCGGGGAAGAGACCCAGTACTTC.

The V gene is TRBV4-1, the J gene TRBJ2-1; TRBD1 matches at 7 bases. Germline V lookup: CDR1 MGHRA, CDR2 YSYEKL. V shed 0 bases and J 2 bases; nucleotides not matched to a gene: 7. The CDR3 runs to 17 residues. As DNA, the CDR3 is TGCGCCAGCAGCCAAGAAGGGGGCAGGGGCCCCTACAATGAGCAGTTCTTC. It codes for CASSQEGGRGPYNEQFF.

The J gene is TRBJ2-1, the V gene TRBV19; the D is unclear. Germline V gene sequence: CDR1 LNHDA, CDR2 SQIVND (reference sequence). This CDR3 is built from 14 residues. Trimming took 9 bases from V and 1 from J, leaving 13 bases between them. The CDR3 reads CASQSGVSYNEQFF. In DNA form, the CDR3 reads TGTGCCAGCCAATCAGGTGTTTCCTACAATGAGCAGTTCTTC.

This chain joins TRBV12-2 and TRBJ1-1; TRBD1, the table's D call, lacks a check against the DNA. TRBV12-2 is annotated as a pseudogene. The CDR3 contains 14 residues. CDR3 nucleotide sequence: TGTGCAAGTCGGGACAGGGCTTACGGCACTGAAGCTTTCTTT. Protein: CASRDRAYGTEAFF.